These 24 T cell receptor beta chains were sequenced from one sample in a study of T cells after yellow fever vaccination. TCRdb passed the 5' RACE reads through MiXCR, listing each CDR3 protein once. Counted here are under 400,000 distinct CDR3 sequences, approximately 10% occurring once; the ten biggest clones make up roughly 18%. Here the sequenced sample was PBMCs, taken on the day of the first yellow fever vaccination. Every receptor here comes from a man aged 18 to 29 who received the YFV17D yellow fever vaccine.

This clonotype was detected many times. This sequence joins TRBV4-1 and TRBJ2-7; TRBD1 matches at 7 bases. The CDR3 is 15 amino acids. V shed 1 base and J 0 bases; nucleotides not matched to a gene: 3. The germline gives CDR1 MGHRA, CDR2 YSYEKL. This CDR3 reads CASSQVTGSSYEQYF. CDR3 bases: TGCGCCAGCAGCCAAGTGACAGGGAGCTCCTACGAGCAGTACTTC.

The table lists this clonotype with many counts. The rearrangement links TRBV30 to TRBJ2-1; TRBD2 matches at 10 bases. The CDR3 extends over 14 amino acids. Trimming cost V 4 bases and J 2 bases; bases outside gene matches: 2. Germline assignment: CDR1 GTSNPN and CDR2 SVGIG (reference sequence). For the CDR3, the DNA is TGTGCCTGGACTAGCGGGGGCCCCTACAATGAGCAGTTCTTC. Protein: CAWTSGGPYNEQFF.

The chain uses TRBV12-3 or TRBV12-4 and TRBJ1-5, with D hard to call. Trimming stripped 7 bases from V and 2 bases from J, with 9 bases between. The CDR3 has 13 residues. CDR3 residues: CASNRLGNQPQHF. The CDR3 DNA is TGTGCCAGCAATCGGCTGGGCAATCAGCCCCAGCATTTT.

V usage is TRBV7-3 and J usage is TRBJ2-7, with 7 bases fitting TRBD2. Germline V gene lookup returns CDR1 SGHTA and CDR2 FQGTGA. The CDR3 loop spans 13 amino acids. The V segment lost 11 bases and the J segment 3 bases; nucleotides outside the gene matches: 10. The CDR3 coding sequence is TGTGCCTCCGCCCGGACTAGACACTACGAGCAGTACTTC. Amino acid sequence: CASARTRHYEQYF.

This clonotype was found many times. The junction departs from germline at one end; a sequencing error may be responsible. The chain has TRBV12-3 or TRBV12-4 and TRBJ2-3; no reliable D call. This CDR3 spans 12 amino acids. CDR3 sequence: CASSLGTDTQYF. In DNA, the CDR3 is TGTGCCAGCAGCTTAGGGACAGATACGCAGTATTTT.

This clonotype was seen many times. The V gene is TRBV7-6, the J gene TRBJ2-7, with 8 bases aligning to TRBD1. The trim removed 0 bases at V and 2 bases at J, leaving 3 bases unmatched. In germline, CDR1 is SGHVS, CDR2 FNYEAQ. The CDR3 sequence is 15 residues long. The CDR3 DNA reads as TGTGCCAGCAGCTTAGCCCCAGGGGGCACCTACGAGCAGTACTTC. Protein product: CASSLAPGGTYEQYF.

This clonotype was seen a handful of times. The rearrangement joins TRBV9 to TRBJ1-5, with D possibly being TRBD1 (5 bases). Germline values: CDR1 SGDLS, CDR2 YYNGEE. CDR3 length: 15 residues. V was clipped by 0 bases and J by 6 bases, with 13 bases between them. CDR3 coding DNA: TGTGCCAGCAGCGTAGCAGGGCAGGATGGTCAGCCCCAGCATTTT. It is translated as CASSVAGQDGQPQHF.

The V call is TRBV7-2, the J call TRBJ2-1, with a possible D match to TRBD2 (6 bases). Germline CDR1 SGHTA, CDR2 FQGNSA. The V gene lost 5 bases and the J gene lost 8 bases, with 19 bases spanning the gap. The CDR3 has 15 amino acids. Here the CDR3 reads CASSPGPGLSDEQFF. The DNA for the CDR3 is TGTGCCAGCAGCCCCGGCCCGGGACTTTCCGATGAGCAGTTCTTC.

This clonotype was observed a few times. V usage is TRBV11-2 and J usage is TRBJ1-1; no clear D. Trimming took 0 bases from V and 8 from J, leaving 7 bases between them. CDR1 is SGHAT, CDR2 FQNNGV, per germline. CDR3 size: 12 residues. The CDR3, as DNA: TGTGCCAGCAGCTTAGATATGGGCGAAGCTTTCTTT. This translates into CASSLDMGEAFF.

This clonotype was observed once. This chain links TRBV4-3 with TRBJ1-2; D uncertain. Germline values: CDR1 LGHNA, CDR2 YSLEER. CDR3 size: 16 residues. V shed 0 bases and J shed 5 bases, with 16 bases lying between them. The CDR3: CASSQDLSGRQYGYTF. In DNA form, the CDR3 reads TGCGCCAGCAGCCAAGATCTGAGCGGGCGCCAGTATGGCTACACCTTC.

Only a few counts were recorded for this clonotype. This chain joins TRBV20-1 and TRBJ2-7; D not certain. Germline loops: CDR1 DFQATT, CDR2 SNEGSKA (reference sequence). Trimming stripped 3 bases from V and 6 bases from J, with 9 bases between. The CDR3 extends over 11 amino acids. In DNA, the CDR3 is TGCAGTGCTAGCTCCGGGCTCGAGCAGTACGTC. Translation gives CSASSGLEQYV.

The chain employs TRBV7-9 and TRBJ2-5; the D is unclear. There are 14 residues in the CDR3. Trimming cost V 3 bases and J 2 bases, with 10 bases left between them. Germline V lookup: CDR1 SEHNR, CDR2 FQNEAQ (reference sequence). The CDR3 nucleotides are TGTGCCAGCAGCTTTGAAACGGTTCAAGAGACCCAGTACTTC. Translating it yields CASSFETVQETQYF.

This clonotype was seen at least ten times. This chain links TRBV7-9 with TRBJ2-2, with 9 nucleotides matching TRBD1. Germline CDR1 and CDR2: SEHNR and FQNEAQ (reference sequence). The V and J ends lost 5 bases and 6 bases, in that order; junction bases with no gene match: 1. This CDR3 has 13 amino acids. The chain's CDR3 is CASSRTGAGELFF. For the CDR3, the DNA is TGTGCCAGCAGCCGGACAGGGGCCGGGGAGCTGTTTTTT.

This clonotype turned up a few times. The V and J genes are TRBV7-9 and TRBJ1-1; D gene unclear. V was shortened by 1 base and J by 0 bases, with 6 bases between the two germline ends. The CDR3 length is 14 residues. Germline-derived CDR1 and CDR2 are SEHNR and FQNEAQ (reference sequence). The CDR3 region is CASSLGSVNTEAFF. In nucleotides, the CDR3 is TGTGCCAGCAGCTTAGGGTCGGTGAACACTGAAGCTTTCTTT.

This clonotype was counted a few times. This chain uses TRBV12-3 or TRBV12-4 with TRBJ2-2; unclear D gene. CDR3 length equals 16 residues. V was pared by 5 bases and J by 0 bases, with 13 bases between. CDR3 in amino acids: CASSLDGLANTGELFF. The CDR3 DNA sequence: TGTGCCAGCAGTCTGGACGGCCTCGCGAACACCGGGGAGCTGTTTTTT.

In this sample, this clonotype turned up a few times. This sequence joins TRBV27 and TRBJ1-2, with D perhaps TRBD1 (5 bases). Germline V gives CDR1 MNHEY, CDR2 SMNVEV (reference sequence). The V and J ends lost 6 bases and 3 bases respectively, with 14 bases between them. This CDR3 has 14 amino acids. The CDR3: CASRTGQSYYGYTF. CDR3 in DNA: TGTGCCAGCAGGACGGGGCAAAGTTACTATGGCTACACCTTC.

This clonotype was counted only a few times. This chain uses TRBV5-4 with TRBJ1-1; D unclear. CDR3 length: 14 residues. Trimming removed 4 bases from V and 4 bases from J, with 14 bases in between. Per germline, CDR1 SGHNT and CDR2 YYREEE (reference sequence). The CDR3 nucleotides are TGTGCCAGCAGCCGAAAAGGGTTTAGCACTGAAGCTTTCTTT. Translated: CASSRKGFSTEAFF.

This chain connects TRBV7-8 to TRBJ1-3; 7 bases are a match to TRBD1. The CDR3 is made up of 17 amino acids. Germline loops: CDR1 SGHVS, CDR2 FQNEAQ. After removal of 0 bases from V and 1 base from J, the junction contained 6 bases not matched to a gene. For the CDR3, the DNA is TGTGCCAGCAGCTTAGCGGTAGGGGGCTGGTCTGGAAACACCATATATTTT. The encoded protein is CASSLAVGGWSGNTIYF.

This clonotype was found many times. The V gene is TRBV25-1, the J gene TRBJ2-3; 9 bases agree with TRBD1. The CDR3 covers 16 residues. Per germline, CDR1 MGHDK and CDR2 SYGVNS. The junction had 8 bases not matched to a gene; V was cut back by 5 bases and J by 2 bases. DNA for the CDR3: TGTGCCAGCAGTAAAACCCGGGACAGGGTCACAGATACGCAGTATTTT. Translating it yields CASSKTRDRVTDTQYF.

In its sample, this clonotype was seen a few times. CDR3 in DNA: TGCGCCAGCAGCCAAGATGGCAGGGCATTAACTAACTATGGCTACACCTTC. Translated, it gives CASSQDGRALTNYGYTF. The chain is built from TRBV4-3 and TRBJ1-2; D perhaps matches TRBD1 (5 bases). The CDR3 consists of 17 residues. The germline V gene has CDR1 LGHNA and CDR2 YSLEER. Trimming took off 0 bases at V and 0 bases at J, with 14 bases between the two ends.

This clonotype was counted between two and nine times. The chain has TRBV7-2 and TRBJ2-7; TRBD1 aligns across 7 bases. Germline V gene lookup returns CDR1 SGHTA and CDR2 FQGNSA. CDR3 length: 14 residues. V was pared by 3 bases and J by 0 bases, with 2 bases of the junction left unmatched. CDR3 DNA: TGTGCCAGCAGCTTCGGACAGGCCTCCTACGAGCAGTACTTC. It yields the protein CASSFGQASYEQYF.

This sequence joins TRBV27 and TRBJ2-3; D possibly corresponds to TRBD2 (5 bases). The V end was cut by 6 bases, the J end by 1 base, with 11 bases between. CDR1 MNHEY and CDR2 SMNVEV come from the germline V gene (reference sequence). The length of the CDR3 is 14 residues. CDR3 amino acids: CASRLRERTDTQYF. DNA of the CDR3: TGTGCCAGCAGGTTAAGGGAGCGCACAGATACGCAGTATTTT.

This clonotype was seen only a few times. This chain joins TRBV4-2 and TRBJ2-7; D perhaps matches TRBD1 (7 bases). Between the trimmed V and J ends, which lost 1 base and 1 base, there was a span of 17 bases. Germline CDR1 reads LGHNA; CDR2 reads YNFKEQ. The CDR3 runs 17 residues. CDR3 nucleotide sequence: TGTGCCAGCAGCCAAGGACCAGGGGGGCAAGTATCCTACGAGCAGTACTTC. Amino acid sequence: CASSQGPGGQVSYEQYF.

The sample holds many counts of this clonotype. J is TRBJ2-1 and V is TRBV4-3; D is unresolved. With 0 bases removed from V and 8 bases from J, the gap between germline ends came to 17 bases. Germline V lookup: CDR1 LGHNA, CDR2 YSLEER. This CDR3 comprises 16 residues. CDR3 coding DNA: TGCGCCAGCAGCCAAGATTTTAGGGCCCGTGAGGATGAGCAGTTCTTC. Amino acids: CASSQDFRAREDEQFF.